The present TCR beta chain was sequenced within a study of T cells after yellow fever vaccination. This clonotype turned up a few times. Its antigen is undetermined. MiXCR, applied by TCRdb to the 5' RACE reads, yields one record per CDR3 protein. Of 250,000 or so distinct CDR3 sequences in the sample, approximately 6.7% were seen once. Study conclusions and caveats: Most primary-vaccination clones recurred post-booster (roughly 96% CD4, more than 85% CD8).

The CDR3 spans 13 residues. The V gene lost 0 bases and the J gene lost 6 bases, with 9 bases spanning the gap. Per the germline V gene, CDR1 is LGHNA and CDR2 is YSLEER. The input for sequencing was CD4+ T cells sorted from PBMCs, taken on the day of the yellow fever booster vaccination. This rearrangement joins TRBV4-3 to TRBJ2-7; D unresolved. The clonotype originates from a man aged 25 to 40 who received the YFV17D yellow fever vaccine. The CDR3 protein is CASSQDLGGEQYF. DNA for the CDR3: TGCGCCAGCAGCCAAGATTTGGGTGGCGAGCAGTACTTC.